This T cell receptor beta chain was obtained from a study of tumor-infiltrating lymphocytes in primary liver carcinoma. This clonotype was counted only a few times. No antigen is known for it. Without any cell sorting, 20-30 mg of bulk tissue yielded co-extracted RNA and DNA. Patients had primary liver carcinoma treated by surgical resection. No patient had received treatment, and all had chronic HBV infection. There were over 80% viable tumor cells in every single sample of tumor. General observations from the study: Appearing in all five tumor regions was true of only about 7.5-25% of top clones.

This CDR3 region has 14 residues. The germline CDR1 and CDR2 sequences are LNHDA and SQIVND (reference sequence). Trimming stripped 7 bases from V and 4 bases from J, with 11 bases between. TCR beta cDNA was made from 400 to 600 ng total RNA with a constant-region primer. Three-round nested multiplex PCR performed with slightly modified ARM-PCR produced the TCR beta libraries. The two initial PCR rounds, about 9 cycles each, used TRBV1-TRBV30 forward and C-beta reverse primers. MiXCR, run by TCRdb on the multiplex PCR reads, gives a single entry per CDR3 protein. The data hold 50,000 to 60,000 distinct CDR3 sequences, with around 77% observed a single time.

Sequenced sample: liver tumor tissue from sampling region 5. Indicated subset: tumor region T5, tumor centre. This rearrangement joins TRBV19 to TRBJ2-6, with TRBD2 as a possible D gene (5 bases). This receptor was obtained from a middle-aged man with primary liver carcinoma and hepatitis B virus infection. Written as DNA, the CDR3 is TGTGCCAGTACCCGTCCGGGAGGGGCCAACGTCCTGACTTTC. It translates to CASTRPGGANVLTF.